Included here is one T cell receptor beta chain sequence, with context. Its target is unknown. One junction end does not reproduce the germline sequence, and a read error may be involved. These data come from a study of cytomegalovirus exposure and HLA in healthy donors. Points from the study as a whole: Among the CMV-associated chains, a few were confirmed in vitro as specific for CMV antigens. As a later analysis revealed, most CMV-associated TCR beta chains appeared HLA-restricted. The only immune exposure information that was available was CMV serostatus.

Both 60 Vbeta primers and 13 Jbeta primers went into the PCR. Generated by immunoSEQ multiplex PCR, the TCRdb table keeps only in-frame clones and is missing some. The data show over 150,000 clones, approximately 72% seen once. The germline gives CDR1 SEHNR, CDR2 FQNEAQ (reference sequence). This CDR3 spans 17 amino acids. Sequenced sample: PBMCs. The sequence was collected from a man between 18 and 35 years old in good health and CMV-seronegative. This rearrangement joins TRBV7-9 to TRBJ2-7; 7 nucleotides line up with TRBD1. The CDR3 nucleotides read TGTTCCAGCAGCCATTCCGGGACAGCTTGGAGCTTTAAGAGGCAGTACTTC. It translates to CSSSHSGTAWSFKRQYF.